Detailed here is one T cell receptor (beta chain). What it binds is unknown. The data are from a study of post-analysis software for immune sequencing data. Study-wide background: Included courses were relapsing-remitting and secondary progressive multiple sclerosis; progressive-relapsing multiple sclerosis was also included. General study points: Patients carried several TRBV segments more frequently than controls did, and TRBV5-6, TRBV5-1 and TRBV20-1 were among them.

CDR3 length: 13 amino acids. V was shortened by 3 bases and J by 4 bases, with 7 bases between the two germline ends. Carried by the TCR beta cDNA libraries were unique molecular identifiers. With roughly 0.9 to 11 million T cells as the source, 500,000 to 650,000 cDNA molecules resulted. Using its own MiXCR run on the PCR reads, TCRdb lists one record per CDR3 protein. The sample has roughly 600,000 distinct CDR3 sequences, roughly 46% seen once. The source material was blood. This chain uses TRBV12-3 or TRBV12-4 with TRBJ1-5; D is unresolved. The TCR originated in a girl aged 10-17 years with multiple sclerosis. This chain's CDR3 is CASSFPGNQPQHF. The CDR3 nucleotides read TGTGCCAGCAGTTTTCCAGGAAATCAGCCCCAGCATTTT.